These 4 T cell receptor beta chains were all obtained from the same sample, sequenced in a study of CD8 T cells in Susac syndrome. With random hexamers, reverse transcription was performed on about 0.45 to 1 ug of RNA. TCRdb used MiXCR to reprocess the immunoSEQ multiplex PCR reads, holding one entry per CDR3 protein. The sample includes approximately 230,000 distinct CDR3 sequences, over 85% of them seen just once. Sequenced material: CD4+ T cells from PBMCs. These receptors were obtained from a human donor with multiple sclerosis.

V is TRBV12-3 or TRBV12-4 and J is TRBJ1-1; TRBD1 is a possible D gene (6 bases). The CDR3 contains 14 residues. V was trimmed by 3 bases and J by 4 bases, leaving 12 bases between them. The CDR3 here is CASSFQGLGTEAFF. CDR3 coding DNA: TGTGCCAGCAGTTTTCAGGGGTTGGGCACTGAAGCTTTCTTT.

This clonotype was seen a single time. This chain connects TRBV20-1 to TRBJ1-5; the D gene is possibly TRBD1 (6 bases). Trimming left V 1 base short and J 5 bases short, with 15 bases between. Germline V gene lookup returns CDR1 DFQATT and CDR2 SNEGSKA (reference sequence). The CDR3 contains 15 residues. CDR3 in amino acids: CSARGPGQSYQPQHF. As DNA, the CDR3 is TGCAGTGCTAGAGGACCCGGACAGAGTTATCAGCCCCAGCATTTT.

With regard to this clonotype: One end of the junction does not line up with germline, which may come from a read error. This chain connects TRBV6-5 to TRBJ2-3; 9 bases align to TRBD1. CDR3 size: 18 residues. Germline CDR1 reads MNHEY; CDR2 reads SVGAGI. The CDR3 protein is CASTYPTRQGVGTDTQYF. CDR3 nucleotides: TGTGCCAGCACTTACCCGACGAGACAGGGGGTTGGCACAGATACGCAGTATTTT.

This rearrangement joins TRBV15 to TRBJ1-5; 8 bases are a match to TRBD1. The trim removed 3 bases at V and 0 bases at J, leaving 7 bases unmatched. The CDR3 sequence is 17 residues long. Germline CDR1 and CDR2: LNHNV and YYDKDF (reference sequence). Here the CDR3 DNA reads TGTGCCACCAGCAGGGACAGGGAATACTATAGCAATCAGCCCCAGCATTTT. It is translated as CATSRDREYYSNQPQHF.